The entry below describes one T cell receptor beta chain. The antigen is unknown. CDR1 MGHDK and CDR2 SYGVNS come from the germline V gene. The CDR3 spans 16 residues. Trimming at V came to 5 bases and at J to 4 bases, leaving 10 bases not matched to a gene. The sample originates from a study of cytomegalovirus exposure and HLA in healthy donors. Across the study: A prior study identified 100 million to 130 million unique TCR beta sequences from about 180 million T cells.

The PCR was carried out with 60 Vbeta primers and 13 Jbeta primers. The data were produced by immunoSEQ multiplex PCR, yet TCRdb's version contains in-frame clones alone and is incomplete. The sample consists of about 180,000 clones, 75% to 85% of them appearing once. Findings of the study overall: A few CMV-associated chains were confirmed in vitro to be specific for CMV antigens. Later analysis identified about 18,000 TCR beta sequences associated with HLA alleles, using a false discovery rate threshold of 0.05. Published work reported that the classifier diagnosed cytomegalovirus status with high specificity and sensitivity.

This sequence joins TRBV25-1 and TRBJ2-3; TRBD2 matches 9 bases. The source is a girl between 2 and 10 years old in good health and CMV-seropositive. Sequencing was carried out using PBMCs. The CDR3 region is CASSRVSGGRPDTQYF. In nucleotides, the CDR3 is TGTGCCAGCAGTAGGGTTAGCGGGGGCCGGCCAGATACGCAGTATTTT.